The source of this T cell receptor (beta chain) is a study of cytomegalovirus exposure and HLA in healthy donors. Broader study findings: Researchers reported in a later analysis that a missense DCLRE1C variant was tied to TCR beta V- and J-gene trimming. Differences between HLA loci emerged in a later analysis of TCR association rates, with DRB1 most and HLA-C fewest.

Amplification used 60 Vbeta primers and 13 Jbeta primers. Sequencing was performed with immunoSEQ multiplex PCR; in TCRdb, only in-frame clones are kept and a portion is missing. Of about 160,000 clones in the sample, around 80% were seen once. About this clone: Its matching antigen is unknown.

The junction had 7 bases not matched to a gene; V was cut back by 4 bases and J by 8 bases. The CDR3 length is 14 residues. Germline V gene sequence: CDR1 MNHEY, CDR2 SVGAGI. The source material was PBMCs. The receptor was isolated from a man aged 25 to 45 in good health and CMV-seronegative. The chain has TRBV6-5 and TRBJ1-1; 10 bases map to TRBD1. Here the CDR3 DNA reads TGTGCCAGCAGTTTCCAGACAGGGGGCCTAGAAGCTTTCTTT. Residues: CASSFQTGGLEAFF.